This entry features one T cell receptor beta chain sequence. Its target is not known. This entry belongs to a study of cytomegalovirus exposure and HLA in healthy donors. The study, taken as a whole, reports: Analysis performed later showed TCR beta chains linked to HLA being more clonally expanded than equally common others.

Germline values: CDR1 LNHNV, CDR2 YYDKDF (reference sequence). V shed 1 base and J shed 0 bases, with 10 bases lying between them. The CDR3 runs to 15 residues. Use of 60 Vbeta and 13 Jbeta primers characterized the PCR. Produced via immunoSEQ multiplex PCR; TCRdb's table is partial and in-frame only. This sample has about 38,000 clones, with over 65% found just once. This TCR was sampled from a man aged 50 to 60 in good health and CMV-seropositive. Sequenced material: PBMCs. This chain links TRBV15 with TRBJ2-7; the D gene is possibly TRBD1 (6 bases). The DNA for the CDR3 is TGTGCCACCAGCAGAGGGACAGCTGCCTCCTACGAGCAGTACTTC. This codes for CATSRGTAASYEQYF. Full variable domain (outside the CDR3, taken from reference TRBV15 and TRBJ2-7): DAMVIQNPRYQVTQFGKPVTLSCSQTLNHNVMYWYQQKSSQAPKLLFHYYDKDFNNEADTPDNFQSRRPNTSFCFLDIRSPGLGDTAMYLCATSRGTAASYEQYFGPGTRLTVT.